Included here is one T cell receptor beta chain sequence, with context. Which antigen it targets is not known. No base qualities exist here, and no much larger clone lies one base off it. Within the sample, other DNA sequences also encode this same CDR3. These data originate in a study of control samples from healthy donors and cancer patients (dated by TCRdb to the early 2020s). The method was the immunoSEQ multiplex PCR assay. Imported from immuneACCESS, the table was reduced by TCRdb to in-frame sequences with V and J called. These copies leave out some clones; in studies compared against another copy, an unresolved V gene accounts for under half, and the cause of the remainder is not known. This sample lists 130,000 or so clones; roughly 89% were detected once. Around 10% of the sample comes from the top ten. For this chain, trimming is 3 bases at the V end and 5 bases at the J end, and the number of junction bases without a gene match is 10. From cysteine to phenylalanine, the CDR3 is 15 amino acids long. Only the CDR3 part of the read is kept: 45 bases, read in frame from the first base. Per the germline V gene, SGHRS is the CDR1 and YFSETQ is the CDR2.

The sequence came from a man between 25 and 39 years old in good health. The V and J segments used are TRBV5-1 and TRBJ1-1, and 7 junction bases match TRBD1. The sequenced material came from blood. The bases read TGCGCCAGCAGCTCTGCAGGGGGGCAGGGAACTGAAGCTTTCTTT. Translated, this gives CASSSAGGQGTEAFF.